These T cell receptor beta chains were read from a single sample in a study of blood T cell repertoires in COVID-19. Produced via immunoSEQ multiplex PCR; TCRdb's table is partial and in-frame only. The repertoire holds 320,000 or so clones, with roughly 90% as singletons. The sample comprised PBMCs or T cells enriched from blood (not recorded which). These receptors came from a man between 60 and 75 years old who had recovered from COVID-19. CDR3s include the opening cysteine and the closing phenylalanine or tryptophan. A D gene is named only where the DNA matches it firmly. Some rows have no size entry. The others give once, few or many, or a class for an expanded clone.

size: NA
V: TRBV7-9
J: TRBJ2-7
D: TRBD1
CDR3: CASWDRGLNEQYF
DNA: TGTGCCAGCTGGGACAGGGGGCTCAACGAGCAGTACTTC

size: NA
V: TRBV28
J: TRBJ2-2
D: NA
CDR3: CASKGSGTGELFF
DNA: TGTGCCAGCAAGGGGTCTGGAACCGGGGAGCTGTTTTTT

size: NA
V: TRBV7-3
J: TRBJ2-2
D: NA
CDR3: CASSLTGNTGELFF
DNA: TGTGCCAGCAGCTTGACAGGGAACACCGGGGAGCTGTTTTTT

size: NA
V: TRBV9
J: TRBJ2-7
D: TRBD1
CDR3: CASSVAEGAEQYF
DNA: TGTGCCAGCAGCGTAGCTGAGGGGGCCGAGCAGTACTTC

size: NA
V: TRBV5-1
J: TRBJ1-2
D: NA
CDR3: CASSEGGNYGYTF
DNA: TGCGCCAGCAGCGAAGGAGGGAACTATGGCTACACCTTC

size: NA
V: TRBV19
J: TRBJ2-7
D: TRBD1
CDR3: CASSPGGFPYEQYF
DNA: TGTGCCAGTAGCCCAGGGGGCTTCCCCTACGAGCAGTACTTC

size: NA
V: TRBV29-1
J: TRBJ1-4
D: NA
CDR3: CSVVQGDEKLFF
DNA: TGCAGCGTTGTTCAAGGGGATGAAAAACTGTTTTTT

size: NA
V: TRBV6-2/TRBV6-3
J: TRBJ1-1
D: TRBD1
CDR3: CASSYSIVTGGVGTAEAFF
DNA: TGTGCCAGCAGTTACTCGATTGTGACAGGGGGGGTAGGAACTGCGGAAGCTTTCTTT

size: NA
V: TRBV11-3
J: TRBJ2-3
D: TRBD1
CDR3: CASSNRTGSTDTQYF
DNA: TGTGCCAGCAGCAACCGGACAGGGAGCACAGATACGCAGTATTTT

size: once
V: TRBV28
J: TRBJ2-5
D: NA
CDR3: CATTRGGAQETQYF
DNA: TGTGCCACCACGAGGGGGGGAGCCCAAGAGACCCAGTACTTC

size: NA
V: TRBV7-3
J: TRBJ2-7
D: NA
CDR3: CASSLRVTGSSTSYEQYF
DNA: TGTGCCAGCAGCTTAAGGGTGACAGGAAGCTCAACTTCCTACGAGCAGTACTTC